Presented here are 4 T cell receptor beta chains from one specimen sequenced in a study of a mutant IDH1 vaccine in newly diagnosed glioma. As to time point: week 47, end of study. In the vaccine, a single dose held 300 ug of the mutant IDH1 20-mer peptide, along with topical imiquimod. No cognate antigen is known for these TCRs. Sequencing used immunoSEQ multiplex PCR; TCRdb keeps in-frame clones, though not all of them. The table shows fewer than 55,000 clones, with less than 65% occurring only once. This material consisted of peripheral blood mononuclear cells (PBMCs), taken from a glioma patient whose treatment included an IDH1 peptide vaccine. These receptors were obtained from a man aged 40-55 years with glioma. Some clones in this sample may be carry-over from other donors' samples.

A few counts support this clone. The chain recombines TRBV4-2 with TRBJ1-2; 8 bases match TRBD1. J was trimmed by 3 bases and V by 6 bases; bases with no gene match: 3. This CDR3 is 13 amino acids long. The germline V gene encodes CDR1 LGHNA and CDR2 YNFKEQ. CDR3 loop: CASSKDRDYGYTF. In DNA, the CDR3 is TGTGCCAGCAGTAAGGACAGGGACTATGGCTACACCTTC.

This chain uses TRBV27 with TRBJ1-2; D remains ambiguous. The germline gives CDR1 MNHEY, CDR2 SMNVEV (reference sequence). Trimming cost V 0 bases and J 4 bases, with 9 bases left between them. The CDR3 is 14 amino acids. The CDR3 DNA sequence: TGTGCCAGCAGTTTATCCAGCCCAACCTATGGCTACACCTTC. Residues: CASSLSSPTYGYTF.

The V and J genes are TRBV13 and TRBJ2-7; D possibly corresponds to TRBD1 (6 bases). The V and J ends lost 5 bases and 6 bases respectively, with 26 bases between them. This CDR3 comprises 17 residues. Germline assignment: CDR1 PRHDT and CDR2 FYEKMQ (reference sequence). Here the CDR3 reads CASSTSPEGSGVAEQYF. The DNA of the CDR3 is TGTGCCAGCAGCACATCGCCAGAGGGATCAGGGGTGGCCGAGCAGTACTTC.

This clone was detected a few times. The CDR3 nucleotides read TGCGCCAGCAGCGCCTGGACAGGGGCTCGGGCTTTCTTT. Amino acids: CASSAWTGARAFF. V gene TRBV5-1 combines with J gene TRBJ1-1; 9 bases are a match to TRBD1. The CDR3 has 13 amino acids. With V trimmed by 4 bases and J by 11 bases, 9 bases remained unmatched. Germline CDR1 is SGHRS and CDR2 is YFSETQ.